The 18 T cell receptor beta chains presented below share a single source sample, sequenced in a study of CD8 T cells in Susac syndrome. RNA was extracted with the RNeasy kit, and a quantity of about 0.45 to 1 ug was reverse transcribed using random hexamers. TCRdb recomputed calls from the immunoSEQ multiplex PCR reads with MiXCR, one row per CDR3 protein. The table has about 400,000 distinct CDR3 sequences, approximately 85% seen once. The sequenced sample was CD8+ T cells from PBMCs. The receptors derive from a human donor with multiple sclerosis.

For the CDR3, the DNA is TGTGCCAGTAGTATTGGGACTAGATCCTACAATGAGCAGTTCTTC. Protein product: CASSIGTRSYNEQFF. The V gene is TRBV19, the J gene TRBJ2-1; 8 bases are shared with TRBD2. Germline trimming cut 3 bases from V and 1 base from J; bases unmatched to any gene: 2. CDR3 length equals 15 residues. Germline CDR1 is LNHDA and CDR2 is SQIVND (reference sequence). Full variable domain (remainder filled in from reference TRBV19 and TRBJ2-1): DGGITQSPKYLFRKEGQNVTLSCEQNLNHDAMYWYRQDPGQGLRLIYYSQIVNDFQKGDIAEGYSVSREKKESFPLTVTSAQKNPTAFYLCASSIGTRSYNEQFFGPGTRLTVL.

The rearrangement links TRBV27 to TRBJ2-3; 7 nucleotides line up with TRBD2. The CDR3 has 14 residues. After removal of 6 bases from V and 1 base from J, the junction contained 4 bases not matched to a gene. Looked up from germline, CDR1 is MNHEY and CDR2 is SMNVEV (reference sequence). CDR3 sequence (DNA): TGTGCCAGCAGGGCTCGGGGGGGCACAGATACGCAGTATTTT. Amino acids: CASRARGGTDTQYF.

This chain joins TRBV7-2 and TRBJ2-1, with 7 bases aligning to TRBD1. The V gene's germline CDR1 is SGHTA and CDR2 FQGNSA. The length of the CDR3 is 15 residues. Unmatched junction bases numbered 11, after V lost 5 bases and J lost 7 bases. The CDR3 spells CASSVRTGGINEQFF. The CDR3, as DNA: TGTGCCAGCAGCGTAAGGACAGGAGGAATAAATGAGCAGTTCTTC.

The chain recombines TRBV7-2 with TRBJ1-2; D uncertain. This CDR3 has 14 residues. Germline values: CDR1 SGHTA, CDR2 FQGNSA. V was cut by 5 bases and J by 6 bases, with 16 bases left in between. The DNA for the CDR3 is TGTGCCAGCAGCGCGATCGCCGGAGGTCATGGCTACACCTTC. Amino acids: CASSAIAGGHGYTF. Variable domain in full (rest from reference TRBV7-2 and TRBJ1-2): GAGVSQSPSNKVTEKGKDVELRCDPISGHTALYWYRQSLGQGLEFLIYFQGNSAPDKSGLPSDRFSAERTGGSVSTLTIQRTQQEDSAVYLCASSAIAGGHGYTFGSGTRLTVV.

This sequence joins TRBV28 and TRBJ2-1; D perhaps matches TRBD1 (6 bases). CDR3 size: 16 residues. The germline gives CDR1 MDHEN, CDR2 SYDVKM. Trimming removed 3 bases from V and 4 bases from J, with 16 bases in between. The DNA of the CDR3 is TGTGCCAGCAGTTTGACCAGGGACACCCCTTACAATGAGCAGTTCTTC. Translating it yields CASSLTRDTPYNEQFF. The whole variable domain, filled in from reference TRBV28 and TRBJ2-1, reads DVKVTQSSRYLVKRTGEKVFLECVQDMDHENMFWYRQDPGLGLRLIYFSYDVKMKEKGDIPEGYSVSREKKERFSLILESASTNQTSMYLCASSLTRDTPYNEQFFGPGTRLTVL.

This chain connects TRBV5-6 to TRBJ1-2; D might be TRBD1 (5 bases). Germline values: CDR1 SGHDT, CDR2 YYEEEE. The CDR3 spans 15 residues. The V end lost 4 bases, the J end lost 8 bases, and 21 bases lay between the germline ends. CDR3 residues: CASSVGGVDDGGYTF. CDR3 sequence (DNA): TGTGCCAGCAGCGTCGGGGGGGTGGATGATGGCGGCTACACCTTC.

The CDR3: CASSLADSSFQFF. For the CDR3, the DNA is TGTGCCAGCAGCTTAGCTGATTCTAGCTTCCAGTTCTTC. V is TRBV7-9 and J is TRBJ2-1; D is perhaps TRBD2 (5 bases). This CDR3 has 13 residues. Germline-derived CDR1 and CDR2 are SEHNR and FQNEAQ (reference sequence). V was pared by 0 bases and J by 13 bases, with 13 bases between.

In its sample, this clonotype was seen a few times. The chain links TRBV3-1 to TRBJ2-2; 9 bases agree with TRBD1. CDR3 size: 15 residues. CDR1 is LGHDT and CDR2 is YNNKEL in the germline V gene (reference sequence). Trimming removed 4 bases from V and 5 bases from J; junction bases left unmatched: 5. The CDR3 coding sequence is TGTGCCAGCAGCCCGGGGGACAGGGTAACCGGGGAGCTGTTTTTT. Translation gives CASSPGDRVTGELFF.

The chain recombines TRBV28 with TRBJ1-1; D unresolved. Germline CDR1 is MDHEN and CDR2 is SYDVKM. V gave up 8 bases and J gave up 3 bases, with 10 bases separating them. The CDR3 totals 12 residues. CDR3 bases: TGTGCCAGCTTCATGGGCGACACTGAAGCTTTCTTT. It translates to CASFMGDTEAFF.

On this clonotype: At one of its ends the junction is not consistent with the germline gene, which may arise from a read error. The chain employs TRBV6-6 and TRBJ2-3, with TRBD2 identical over 13 bases. This CDR3 has 14 amino acids. CDR1 and CDR2 (germline): MNHNY, SVGAGI (reference sequence). The CDR3 reads CVSSRTSGSDTQYF. The DNA of the CDR3 is TGTGTCAGCAGCCGGACTAGCGGGAGCGATACGCAGTATTTT.

The rearrangement uses TRBV5-5 and TRBJ2-3; the D is unclear. This CDR3 is 16 amino acids long. Germline V gene sequence: CDR1 SGHKS, CDR2 YYEKEE (reference sequence). The V gene lost 4 bases and the J gene lost 2 bases, with 17 bases spanning the gap. The CDR3 is CASSPARRISTDTQYF. The CDR3 region has the DNA TGTGCCAGCAGCCCAGCCCGAAGGATTTCCACAGATACGCAGTATTTT.

V is TRBV10-3 and J is TRBJ2-3, with 7 bases matching TRBD1. The CDR3 has 11 amino acids. Germline assignment: CDR1 ENHRY and CDR2 SYGVKD. Trimming took 7 bases from V and 13 from J; bases not matched to a gene: 8. In DNA, the CDR3 is TGTGCCATCATGACAGCCGGGACAGAGTATTTT. It is translated as CAIMTAGTEYF.

With regard to this clonotype: One junction end disagrees with the germline gene, perhaps due to a read error. The chain has TRBV30 and TRBJ2-1; 11 nucleotides line up with TRBD2. Germline-derived CDR1 and CDR2 are GTSNPN and SVGIG (reference sequence). This CDR3 has 14 residues. The CDR3, as DNA: TGTGCCTGTAACGATGGGACTAGCGGAATCCTGGCGGTCTTC. Translated, it gives CACNDGTSGILAVF. The full variable domain, completed using reference TRBV30 and TRBJ2-1, is SQTIHQWPATLVQPVGSPLSLECTVEGTSNPNLYWYRQAAGRGLQLLFYSVGIGQISSEVPQNLSASRPQDRQFILSSKKLLLSDSGFYLCACNDGTSGILAVFGPGTRLTVL.

J is TRBJ2-5 and V is TRBV28, with 7 bases lining up with TRBD1. Germline lookup yields CDR1 MDHEN and CDR2 SYDVKM. V shed 4 bases and J 3 bases; nucleotides not matched to a gene: 8. The CDR3 length is 15 residues. CDR3 DNA sequence: TGTGCCAGCAGTTATTCGACAGGGATGGAAGAGACCCAGTACTTC. Encoded protein: CASSYSTGMEETQYF.

In its sample, this clonotype was seen a few times. The V and J genes are TRBV30 and TRBJ1-1; D is undetermined. CDR3 length: 13 amino acids. V lost 3 bases and J lost 1, with 9 bases in between. Germline V gene sequence: CDR1 GTSNPN, CDR2 SVGIG (reference sequence). CDR3 bases: TGTGCCTGGAGCCGAGGCACGAACACTGAAGCTTTCTTT. It encodes CAWSRGTNTEAFF.

This clonotype was detected only a few times. V usage is TRBV30 and J usage is TRBJ1-1; unclear D gene. V was cut by 2 bases and J by 1 base, with 5 bases left in between. This CDR3 comprises 12 residues. The germline V gene encodes CDR1 GTSNPN and CDR2 SVGIG (reference sequence). CDR3 nucleotides: TGTGCCTGGAGTCCCGGGAACACTGAAGCTTTCTTT. It yields the protein CAWSPGNTEAFF.

The chain employs TRBV7-3 and TRBJ2-5; possible D gene TRBD1, 5 bases. V gave up 5 bases and J gave up 2 bases, with 24 bases separating them. The CDR3 loop spans 18 amino acids. Germline values: CDR1 SGHTA, CDR2 FQGTGA. CDR3 loop: CASSPPRRGQPDQETQYF. The CDR3 region has the DNA TGTGCCAGCAGCCCCCCGCGTAGGGGCCAACCTGATCAAGAGACCCAGTACTTC.

This sequence joins TRBV2 and TRBJ2-7; TRBD1 aligns across 7 bases. The V segment lost 1 base and the J segment 7 bases; nucleotides outside the gene matches: 13. This CDR3 contains 16 residues. Germline-derived CDR1 and CDR2 are SNHLY and FYNNEI. The CDR3 spells CASSEGIGGVAMEQYF. The CDR3 DNA sequence: TGTGCCAGCAGTGAAGGAATAGGGGGCGTTGCAATGGAGCAGTACTTC.